Below are 11 T cell receptor beta chains sequenced from a single sample in a study of cytomegalovirus exposure and HLA in healthy donors. The PCR ran on 60 Vbeta and 13 Jbeta primers. Here immunoSEQ multiplex PCR was the method, and the copy in TCRdb shows in-frame clones only, minus some. This table has hundreds of thousands of clones, around 80% appearing once. Sample: PBMCs. These TCRs come from a man between 18 and 29 years old in good health and CMV-seronegative.

This clone has just a few counts. J is TRBJ1-1 and V is TRBV11-1; D is unresolved. V was trimmed by 2 bases and J by 7 bases, leaving 5 bases between them. Germline lookup yields CDR1 SGHAT and CDR2 FQDESV (reference sequence). The length of the CDR3 is 11 residues. The CDR3 reads CASSLHSEAFF. In nucleotides, the CDR3 is TGTGCCAGCAGCTTACATAGTGAAGCTTTCTTT.

The CDR3 sequence is CASSPPRTKETQYF. The CDR3 DNA follows: TGTGCCAGCAGCCCCCCCCGGACTAAAGAGACCCAGTACTTC. The chain employs TRBV7-9 and TRBJ2-5; D possibly corresponds to TRBD2 (6 bases). Germline CDR1 reads SEHNR; CDR2 reads FQNEAQ (reference sequence). The CDR3 extends over 14 amino acids. Trimming removed 5 bases from V and 3 bases from J, with 13 bases in between.

This clone has a single count. This chain links TRBV7-9 with TRBJ1-2, with 8 bases lining up with TRBD1. CDR1 and CDR2 from the germline V gene are SEHNR and FQNEAQ (reference sequence). The CDR3 has 17 amino acids. V trimming: 5 bases; J trimming: 6 bases; junction bases outside the gene matches: 17. In DNA form, the CDR3 reads TGTGCCAGCAGCCTTGGTCAGGGGGCAGACACTTGGGATGGCTACACCTTC. It codes for CASSLGQGADTWDGYTF.

The J gene is TRBJ2-1, the V gene TRBV10-1; the D gene is possibly TRBD2 (5 bases). CDR1 is WNHNN, CDR2 SYGVQD, per germline (reference sequence). This CDR3 has 15 residues. Trimming removed 1 base at V and 5 bases at J, with 12 bases between. CDR3 sequence: CASSEYSGRNNEQFF. CDR3 nucleotide sequence: TGCGCCAGCAGTGAGTACAGCGGTAGAAACAATGAGCAGTTCTTC.

This clone has a handful of counts. The chain joins TRBV5-4 to TRBJ2-1; 14 nucleotides line up with TRBD2. CDR3 length equals 16 residues. V lost 5 bases to trimming and J lost 8 bases; unmatched junction nucleotides: 9. Per the germline V gene, CDR1 is SGHNT and CDR2 is YYREEE (reference sequence). CDR3 bases: TGTGCCAGCAGTACGGGACTAGCGGGAGCATTCGATGAGCAGTTCTTC. It translates to CASSTGLAGAFDEQFF.

This chain joins TRBV30 and TRBJ1-4, with D possibly TRBD1 on 6 matching bases. V lost 1 base and J lost 7, with 13 bases in between. There are 14 residues in the CDR3. The germline CDR1 and CDR2 sequences are GTSNPN and SVGIG (reference sequence). The DNA of the CDR3 is TGTGCCTGGAGTGGGACAGTAGGGGTTGAAAAACTGTTTTTT. Translated: CAWSGTVGVEKLFF. Using reference TRBV30 and TRBJ1-4 for the parts outside the CDR3, the full variable domain is SQTIHQWPATLVQPVGSPLSLECTVEGTSNPNLYWYRQAAGRGLQLLFYSVGIGQISSEVPQNLSASRPQDRQFILSSKKLLLSDSGFYLCAWSGTVGVEKLFFGSGTQLSVL.

CDR3 residues: CASRGDILNQPQHF. For the CDR3, the DNA is TGTGCCAGCAGGGGGGACATACTAAATCAGCCCCAGCATTTT. The V gene is TRBV2, the J gene TRBJ1-5; maybe TRBD1 (6 bases). V lost 6 bases to trimming and J lost 4 bases, with 13 bases between them. This CDR3 spans 14 amino acids. Germline V gene lookup returns CDR1 SNHLY and CDR2 FYNNEI.

About this clone: At one end the junction does not follow the germline gene, possibly because of a read error. The chain carries TRBV7-7 and TRBJ2-5, with 12 bases that match TRBD2. With the DNA end fitting TRBJ2-7 better, the J assignment may be wrong. Germline CDR1 is SSHAT and CDR2 is FNYEAQ (reference sequence). CDR3 length: 15 amino acids. The CDR3 nucleotides are TGTGCTAGCAGCCCTGGACTAGCGGGGTCCTACGAGCAGTACTTC. Translating it yields CASSPGLAGSYEQYF.

This clone has only a few counts. The genes are TRBV10-1 and TRBJ1-3; possible D gene TRBD1, 5 bases. Germline V lookup: CDR1 WNHNN, CDR2 SYGVQD (reference sequence). CDR3 length: 14 residues. V shed 0 bases and J shed 2 bases, with 5 bases lying between them. The CDR3 loop is CASSESGAGNTIYF. The CDR3 nucleotides are TGCGCCAGCAGTGAGTCAGGGGCTGGAAACACCATATATTTT.

V is TRBV4-2 and J is TRBJ1-4; the D is unclear. The germline gives CDR1 LGHNA, CDR2 YNFKEQ. This CDR3 has 17 residues. V lost 0 bases and J 7 bases, leaving 18 bases between the germline ends. CDR3 sequence: CASSQDPPSPRGEKLFF. The CDR3, as DNA: TGTGCCAGCAGCCAAGACCCCCCGAGCCCCCGCGGTGAAAAACTGTTTTTT.

The chain carries TRBV9 and TRBJ2-2; TRBD2 aligns across 9 bases. CDR1 and CDR2 (germline): SGDLS, YYNGEE. This CDR3 is 16 amino acids long. With V trimmed by 6 bases and J by 5 bases, 11 bases remained unmatched. CDR3 residues: CASNRAGGPGTGELFF. For the CDR3, the DNA is TGTGCCAGCAATAGGGCGGGAGGGCCAGGGACCGGGGAGCTGTTTTTT.